Here is one T cell receptor (beta chain) with its context. Its antigen remains unknown. CD8+ and CD4+ T cells from blood underwent TCR beta sequencing, which was carried out in a high-throughput format. The multiple sclerosis controls comprised treatment-naive patients whose relapsing-remitting disease was stable or active. The data derive from a study of CD8 T cells in Susac syndrome. The study, taken as a whole, reports: Acknowledgment was made by the study that its TCR sequencing and HLA analysis involved a relatively small number of individuals.

Reverse transcription of 0.5 to 1 ug RNA was performed with random hexamers. An immunoSEQ multiplex PCR amplified TCR beta CDR3 over 54 Vbeta and 13 Jbeta. TCRdb itself ran the immunoSEQ multiplex PCR reads through MiXCR, one entry per CDR3 protein. Of 200,000 to 300,000 distinct CDR3 sequences in the sample, 93% are singletons; the top ten hold about 0.071%. The TCR originated in a human donor with multiple sclerosis. Sequenced input: CD4+ T cells from PBMCs.

CDR3 amino acids: CASSSAGGTYNEQFF. CDR3 nucleotide sequence: TGTGCCAGCAGCTCGGCCGGGGGGACCTACAATGAGCAGTTCTTC. The V and J genes are TRBV7-9 and TRBJ2-1; TRBD2 matches 7 bases. V dropped 4 bases and J dropped 2; count of bases not matched to a gene: 5. CDR1 and CDR2 (germline): SEHNR, FQNEAQ (reference sequence). The CDR3 is 15 residues long. Complete variable domain (other parts from reference TRBV7-9 and TRBJ2-1): DTGVSQNPRHKITKRGQNVTFRCDPISEHNRLYWYRQTLGQGPEFLTYFQNEAQLEKSRLLSDRFSAERPKGSFSTLEIQRTEQGDSAMYLCASSSAGGTYNEQFFGPGTRLTVL.